The source of this TCR beta chain is a study of CXCR3-negative and CXCR3-positive naive CD8 T cells. Findings of the study overall: Cryopreserved PBMCs had partly decreased CXCR3 expression; fresh PBMCs were used in most assays.

This CDR3 is built from 15 residues. Germline V gene data show CDR1 as MNHEY and CDR2 as SVGAGI. With UMI labels, 5' RACE was used to prepare the TRB cDNA libraries. TCRdb re-called the 5' RACE reads and gives one entry per CDR3 protein, without DNA. The sample totals about 26,000 distinct CDR3 sequences. A note on this clonotype: What it binds is unknown.

Sequencing was done on a sample of naive CXCR3- CD8+ T cells from blood. Indicated subset: CD45RO-CCR7+CD27+CD95- naive CD8+ T cells lacking CXCR3 (TNR3-). The sequence was collected from a human donor in good health. Some clones in this sample may be carry-over from other donors' samples. This chain joins TRBV6-5 and TRBJ1-2; TCRdb's D call, TRBD1, is unchecked because there is no DNA. The chain's CDR3 is CASSPTITGGNGYTF.